The 6 T cell receptor beta chains below come from one sample, sequenced in a study of a mutant IDH1 vaccine in newly diagnosed glioma. No antigens are known for them. Regarding time point: week 35, safety follow-up. All doses held 300 ug of mutant IDH1 20-mer peptide, with topical imiquimod. Generated by immunoSEQ multiplex PCR, the TCRdb table keeps only in-frame clones and is missing some. The table records about 33,000 clones, around 83% of them present only once. Sequenced material: PBMCs, taken from a glioma patient whose treatment included an IDH1 peptide vaccine. The origin of the receptors is a woman younger than 30 with glioma.

V usage is TRBV27 and J usage is TRBJ2-2, with 7 bases matching TRBD2. The CDR3 contains 16 residues. V dropped 0 bases and J dropped 1; count of bases not matched to a gene: 2. Germline CDR1 reads MNHEY; CDR2 reads SMNVEV (reference sequence). In DNA, the CDR3 is TGTGCCAGCAGTTTATCGGCGGGGGTGAACACCGGGGAGCTGTTTTTT. This translates into CASSLSAGVNTGELFF.

This chain connects TRBV5-4 to TRBJ1-1; D possibly corresponds to TRBD1 (6 bases). The germline gives CDR1 SGHNT, CDR2 YYREEE (reference sequence). The CDR3 spans 14 residues. Between the trimmed V and J ends, which lost 7 bases and 1 base, there was a span of 14 bases. The CDR3 bases are TGTGCCAGCGTTGACGGGGACACGAACACTGAAGCTTTCTTT. It codes for CASVDGDTNTEAFF.

The chain joins TRBV7-2 to TRBJ2-5; TRBD2 is a possible D gene (5 bases). Between the trimmed V and J ends, which lost 5 bases and 4 bases, there was a span of 14 bases. The length of the CDR3 is 14 residues. Germline V gene lookup returns CDR1 SGHTA and CDR2 FQGNSA. CDR3 DNA sequence: TGTGCCAGCAGCCCCGGGATGTGGGGAGAGACCCAGTACTTC. Amino acid sequence: CASSPGMWGETQYF.

The rearrangement joins TRBV30 to TRBJ2-5, with 8 bases fitting TRBD1. This CDR3 region has 13 residues. The J segment lost 6 bases and the V segment lost 2 bases, leaving 5 bases of the junction unmatched. Germline CDR1 GTSNPN, CDR2 SVGIG (reference sequence). CDR3 coding DNA: TGTGCCTGGAGTCCCGGGACAGGCAAGACCCAGTACTTC. As protein: CAWSPGTGKTQYF.

The J gene is TRBJ2-5, the V gene TRBV7-9; D is unclear. Trimming cost V 0 bases and J 5 bases, with 1 base left between them. Germline V lookup: CDR1 SEHNR, CDR2 FQNEAQ (reference sequence). The CDR3 extends over 11 amino acids. CDR3 DNA: TGTGCCAGCAGCTTAGCTGAGACCCAGTACTTC. Its translation: CASSLAETQYF.

The rearrangement uses TRBV28 and TRBJ1-4; D is unclear. The germline CDR1 and CDR2 sequences are MDHEN and SYDVKM. This CDR3 has 13 amino acids. With 5 bases removed from V and 10 bases from J, the gap between germline ends came to 14 bases. The DNA for the CDR3 is TGTGCCAGCAGTCTCTGGGATGTAGGAAAACTGTTTTTT. Its protein product is CASSLWDVGKLFF.